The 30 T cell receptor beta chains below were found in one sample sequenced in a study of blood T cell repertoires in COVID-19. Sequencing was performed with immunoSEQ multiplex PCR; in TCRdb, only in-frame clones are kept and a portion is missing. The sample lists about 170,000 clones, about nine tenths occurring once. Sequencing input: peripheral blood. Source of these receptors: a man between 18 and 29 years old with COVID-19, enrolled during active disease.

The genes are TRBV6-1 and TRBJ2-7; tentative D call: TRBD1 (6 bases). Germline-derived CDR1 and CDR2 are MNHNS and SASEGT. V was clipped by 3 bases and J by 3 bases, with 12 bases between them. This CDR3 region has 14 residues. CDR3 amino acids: CASSEGRGRYEQYF. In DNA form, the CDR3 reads TGTGCCAGCAGTGAGGGCAGGGGCCGCTACGAGCAGTACTTC.

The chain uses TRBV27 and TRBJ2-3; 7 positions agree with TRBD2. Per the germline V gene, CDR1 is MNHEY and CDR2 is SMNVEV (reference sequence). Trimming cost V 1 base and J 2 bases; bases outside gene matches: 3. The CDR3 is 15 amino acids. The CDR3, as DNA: TGTGCCAGCAGTTTATATAGCGGGTACACAGATACGCAGTATTTT. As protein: CASSLYSGYTDTQYF.

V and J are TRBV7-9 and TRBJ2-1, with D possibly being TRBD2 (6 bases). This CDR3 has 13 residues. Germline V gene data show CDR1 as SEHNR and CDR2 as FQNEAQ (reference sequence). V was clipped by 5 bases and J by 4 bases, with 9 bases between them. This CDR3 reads CASSHAGYNEQFF. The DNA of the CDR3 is TGTGCCAGCAGCCATGCGGGATACAATGAGCAGTTCTTC. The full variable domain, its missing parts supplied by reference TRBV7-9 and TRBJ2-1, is DTGVSQNPRHKITKRGQNVTFRCDPISEHNRLYWYRQTLGQGPEFLTYFQNEAQLEKSRLLSDRFSAERPKGSFSTLEIQRTEQGDSAMYLCASSHAGYNEQFFGPGTRLTVL.

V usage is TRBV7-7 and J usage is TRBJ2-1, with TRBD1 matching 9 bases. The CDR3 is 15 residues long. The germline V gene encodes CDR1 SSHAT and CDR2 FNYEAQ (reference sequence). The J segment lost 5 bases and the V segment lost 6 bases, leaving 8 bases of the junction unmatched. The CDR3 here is CASSPDRGLDNEQFF. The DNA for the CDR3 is TGTGCCAGCAGTCCGGACAGGGGTCTCGACAATGAGCAGTTCTTC.

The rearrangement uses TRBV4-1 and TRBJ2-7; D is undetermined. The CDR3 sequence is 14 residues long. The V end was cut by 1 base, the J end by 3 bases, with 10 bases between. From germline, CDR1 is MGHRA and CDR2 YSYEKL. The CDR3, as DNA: TGCGCCAGCAGCCAAGTCTTCCTCCTCTACGAGCAGTACTTC. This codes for CASSQVFLLYEQYF.

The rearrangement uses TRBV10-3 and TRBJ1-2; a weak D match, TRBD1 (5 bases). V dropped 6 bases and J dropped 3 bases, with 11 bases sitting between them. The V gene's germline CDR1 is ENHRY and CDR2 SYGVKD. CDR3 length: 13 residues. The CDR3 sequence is CAISQTEDYGYTF. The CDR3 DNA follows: TGTGCCATCAGCCAGACAGAGGACTATGGCTACACCTTC.

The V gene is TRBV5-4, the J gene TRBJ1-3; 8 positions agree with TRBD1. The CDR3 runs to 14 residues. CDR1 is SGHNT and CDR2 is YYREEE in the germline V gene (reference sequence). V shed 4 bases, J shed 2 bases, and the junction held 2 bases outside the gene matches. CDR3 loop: CASSPDRAGNTIYF. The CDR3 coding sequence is TGTGCCAGCAGCCCGGACAGGGCTGGAAACACCATATATTTT.

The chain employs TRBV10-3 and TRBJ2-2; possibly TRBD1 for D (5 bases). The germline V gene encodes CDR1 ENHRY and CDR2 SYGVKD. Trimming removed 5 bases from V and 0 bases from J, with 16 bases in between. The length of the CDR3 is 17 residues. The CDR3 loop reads CAISPRRTPTNTGELFF. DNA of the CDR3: TGTGCCATCAGTCCCCGAAGGACACCAACGAACACCGGGGAGCTGTTTTTT.

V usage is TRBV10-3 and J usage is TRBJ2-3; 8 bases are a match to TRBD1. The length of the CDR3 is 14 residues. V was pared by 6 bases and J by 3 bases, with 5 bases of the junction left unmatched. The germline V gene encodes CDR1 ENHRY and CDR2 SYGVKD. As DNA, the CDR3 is TGTGCCATCAGGGACAGGGACAGAACAGATACGCAGTATTTT. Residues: CAIRDRDRTDTQYF.

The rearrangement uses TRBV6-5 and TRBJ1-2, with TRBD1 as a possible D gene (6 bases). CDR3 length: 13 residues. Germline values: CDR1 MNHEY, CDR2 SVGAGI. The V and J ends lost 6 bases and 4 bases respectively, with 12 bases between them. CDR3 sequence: CASSPTGIYGYTF. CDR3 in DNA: TGTGCCAGCAGCCCCACAGGGATCTATGGCTACACCTTC.

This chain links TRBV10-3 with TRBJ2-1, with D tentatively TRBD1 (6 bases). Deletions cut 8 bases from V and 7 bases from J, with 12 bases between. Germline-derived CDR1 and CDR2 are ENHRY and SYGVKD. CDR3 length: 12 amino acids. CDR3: CAIGDIFNEQFF. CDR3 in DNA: TGTGCCATCGGGGACATCTTTAATGAGCAGTTCTTC.

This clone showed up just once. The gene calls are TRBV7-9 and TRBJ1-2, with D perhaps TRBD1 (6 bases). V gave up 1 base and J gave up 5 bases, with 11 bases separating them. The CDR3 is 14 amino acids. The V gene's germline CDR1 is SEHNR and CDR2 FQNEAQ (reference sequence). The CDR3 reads CASSLETGQYGYTF. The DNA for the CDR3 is TGTGCCAGCAGCTTAGAAACAGGGCAATATGGCTACACCTTC.

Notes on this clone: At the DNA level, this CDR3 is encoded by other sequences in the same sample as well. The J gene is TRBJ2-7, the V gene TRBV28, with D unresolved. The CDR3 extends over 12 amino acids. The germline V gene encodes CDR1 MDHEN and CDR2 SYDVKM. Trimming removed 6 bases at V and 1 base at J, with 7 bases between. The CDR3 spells CASSLGSYEQYF. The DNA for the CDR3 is TGTGCCAGCAGCCTCGGGTCCTACGAGCAGTACTTC.

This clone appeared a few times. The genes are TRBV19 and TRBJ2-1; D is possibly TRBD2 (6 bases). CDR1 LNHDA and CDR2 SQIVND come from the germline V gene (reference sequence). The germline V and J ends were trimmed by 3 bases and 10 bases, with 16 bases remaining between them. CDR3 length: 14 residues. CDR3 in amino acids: CASSILGGAGEQFF. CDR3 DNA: TGTGCCAGTAGTATTTTGGGGGGAGCAGGGGAGCAGTTCTTC.

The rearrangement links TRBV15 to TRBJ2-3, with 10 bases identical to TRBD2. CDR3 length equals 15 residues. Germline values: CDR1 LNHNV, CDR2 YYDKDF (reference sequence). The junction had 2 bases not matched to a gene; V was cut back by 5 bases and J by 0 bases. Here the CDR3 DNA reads TGTGCCACCAGCGGACTAGCGGCTAGCACAGATACGCAGTATTTT. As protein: CATSGLAASTDTQYF.

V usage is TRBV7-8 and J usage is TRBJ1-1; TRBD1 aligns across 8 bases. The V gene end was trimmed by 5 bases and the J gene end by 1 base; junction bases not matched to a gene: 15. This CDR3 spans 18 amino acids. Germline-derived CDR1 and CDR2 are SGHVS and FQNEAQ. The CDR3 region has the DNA TGTGCCAGCAGCAAATCAGGGGGCCCGCTTGGGGAGAACACTGAAGCTTTCTTT. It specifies CASSKSGGPLGENTEAFF.

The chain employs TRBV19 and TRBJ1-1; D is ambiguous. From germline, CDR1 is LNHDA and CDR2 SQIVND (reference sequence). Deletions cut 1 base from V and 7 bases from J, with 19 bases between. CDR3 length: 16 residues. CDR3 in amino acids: CASSIGGAGALLEAFF. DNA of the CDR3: TGTGCCAGTAGTATAGGTGGTGCGGGCGCTCTGCTTGAAGCTTTCTTT.

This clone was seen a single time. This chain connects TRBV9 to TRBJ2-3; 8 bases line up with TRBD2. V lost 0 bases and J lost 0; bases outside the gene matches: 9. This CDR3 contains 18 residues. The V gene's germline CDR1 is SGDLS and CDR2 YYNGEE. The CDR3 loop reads CASSVGAGGFRSTDTQYF. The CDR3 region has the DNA TGTGCCAGCAGCGTAGGTGCGGGAGGCTTCCGTAGCACAGATACGCAGTATTTT.

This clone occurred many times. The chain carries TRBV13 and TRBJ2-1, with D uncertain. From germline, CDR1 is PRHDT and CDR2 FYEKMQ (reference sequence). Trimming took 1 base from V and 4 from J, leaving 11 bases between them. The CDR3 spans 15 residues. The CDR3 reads CASSLALSLYNEQFF. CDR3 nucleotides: TGTGCCAGCAGCTTAGCCCTAAGCCTATACAATGAGCAGTTCTTC.

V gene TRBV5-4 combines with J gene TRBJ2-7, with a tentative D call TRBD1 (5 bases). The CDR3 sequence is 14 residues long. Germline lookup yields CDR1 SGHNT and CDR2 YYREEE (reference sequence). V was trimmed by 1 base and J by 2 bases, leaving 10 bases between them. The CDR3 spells CASSLKQGTYEQYF. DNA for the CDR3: TGTGCCAGCAGCTTGAAGCAGGGAACCTACGAGCAGTACTTC.

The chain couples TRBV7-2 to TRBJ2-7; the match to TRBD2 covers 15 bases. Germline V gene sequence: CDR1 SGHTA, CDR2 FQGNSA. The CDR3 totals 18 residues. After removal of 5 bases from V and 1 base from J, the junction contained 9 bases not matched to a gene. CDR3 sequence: CASSRGLAGGSRSYEQYF. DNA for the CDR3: TGTGCCAGCAGCCGCGGACTAGCGGGAGGGAGTAGGTCCTACGAGCAGTACTTC. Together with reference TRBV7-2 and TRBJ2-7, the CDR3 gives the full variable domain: GAGVSQSPSNKVTEKGKDVELRCDPISGHTALYWYRQSLGQGLEFLIYFQGNSAPDKSGLPSDRFSAERTGGSVSTLTIQRTQQEDSAVYLCASSRGLAGGSRSYEQYFGPGTRLTVT.

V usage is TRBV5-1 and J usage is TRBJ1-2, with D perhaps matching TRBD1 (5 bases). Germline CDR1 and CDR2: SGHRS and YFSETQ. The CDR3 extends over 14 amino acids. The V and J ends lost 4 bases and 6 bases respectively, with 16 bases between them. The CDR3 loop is CASSGVRGGNGYTF. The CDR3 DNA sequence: TGCGCCAGCAGCGGGGTACGGGGCGGGAATGGCTACACCTTC. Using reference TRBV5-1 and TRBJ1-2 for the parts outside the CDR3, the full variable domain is KAGVTQTPRYLIKTRGQQVTLSCSPISGHRSVSWYQQTPGQGLQFLFEYFSETQRNKGNFPGRFSGRQFSNSRSEMNVSTLELGDSALYLCASSGVRGGNGYTFGSGTRLTVV.

CDR3 region: CASSPAGGWASYEQYF. The CDR3, as DNA: TGTGCCAGCAGTCCGGCAGGGGGCTGGGCATCCTACGAGCAGTACTTC. The V gene is TRBV27, the J gene TRBJ2-7; 8 bases are a match to TRBD1. This CDR3 region has 16 residues. Looked up from germline, CDR1 is MNHEY and CDR2 is SMNVEV (reference sequence). V was pared by 5 bases and J by 1 base, with 10 bases of the junction left unmatched.

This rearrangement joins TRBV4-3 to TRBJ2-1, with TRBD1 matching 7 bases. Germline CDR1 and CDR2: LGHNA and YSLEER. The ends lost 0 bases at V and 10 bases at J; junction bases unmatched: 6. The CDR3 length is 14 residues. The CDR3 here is CASSQDRGGGEQFF. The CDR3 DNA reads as TGCGCCAGCAGCCAAGATCGAGGGGGCGGCGAGCAGTTCTTC.

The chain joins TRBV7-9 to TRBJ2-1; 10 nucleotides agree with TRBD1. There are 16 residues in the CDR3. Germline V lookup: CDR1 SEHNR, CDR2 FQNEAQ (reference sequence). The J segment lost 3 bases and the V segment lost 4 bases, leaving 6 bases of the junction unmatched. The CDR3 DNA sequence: TGTGCCAGCAGCTCCTCGGACAGGGGGGGCTACAATGAGCAGTTCTTC. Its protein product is CASSSSDRGGYNEQFF.

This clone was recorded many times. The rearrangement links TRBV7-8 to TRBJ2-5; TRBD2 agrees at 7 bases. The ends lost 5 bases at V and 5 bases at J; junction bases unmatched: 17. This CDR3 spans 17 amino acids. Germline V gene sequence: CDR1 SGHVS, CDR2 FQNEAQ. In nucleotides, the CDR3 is TGTGCCAGCAGCCTACTCCCGTCGGTGACTAGCAGGGAGACCCAGTACTTC. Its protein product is CASSLLPSVTSRETQYF.

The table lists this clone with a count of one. The CDR3 protein is CASSLEFTGQYSEQYF. In nucleotides, the CDR3 is TGTGCCAGCAGCTTAGAGTTCACCGGACAGTATTCCGAGCAGTACTTC. This chain joins TRBV13 and TRBJ2-7, with D tentatively TRBD1 (6 bases). The germline gives CDR1 PRHDT, CDR2 FYEKMQ (reference sequence). Trimming pared 1 base from V and 6 bases from J, leaving 19 bases between. CDR3 size: 16 residues.

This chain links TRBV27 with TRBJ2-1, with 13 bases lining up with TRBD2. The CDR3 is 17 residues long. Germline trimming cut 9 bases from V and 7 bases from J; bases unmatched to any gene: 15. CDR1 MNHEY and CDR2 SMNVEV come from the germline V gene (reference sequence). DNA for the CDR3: TGTGCCAGTAGTCCGGGACTAGCGGGACCGCAGGGTAATGAGCAGTTCTTC. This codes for CASSPGLAGPQGNEQFF.

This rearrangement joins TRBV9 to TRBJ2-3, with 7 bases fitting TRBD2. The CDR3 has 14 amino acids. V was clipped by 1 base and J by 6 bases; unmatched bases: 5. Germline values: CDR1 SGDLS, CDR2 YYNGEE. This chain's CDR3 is CASSVTGRSDTQYF. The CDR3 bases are TGTGCCAGCAGCGTAACCGGGAGGAGCGATACGCAGTATTTT.

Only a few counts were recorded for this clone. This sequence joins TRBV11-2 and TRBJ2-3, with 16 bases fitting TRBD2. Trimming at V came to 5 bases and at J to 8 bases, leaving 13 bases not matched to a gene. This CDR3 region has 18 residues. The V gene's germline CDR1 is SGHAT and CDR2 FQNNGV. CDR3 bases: TGTGCCAGCAGCGCAGGGACTAGCGGGAGGGGCCCGATTCGTACGCAGTATTTT. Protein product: CASSAGTSGRGPIRTQYF.